Described below is a single T cell receptor beta chain sequence and its context. The antigen is not known. At one end, the junction sequence differs from germline, possibly due to a read error. CDR1 is MRHNA and CDR2 is SNTAGT in the germline V gene. The CDR3 runs 11 residues. The data are from a study of T cells after yellow fever vaccination. Study overall: Libraries from low-cell-number fractions were prepared with the SMART-Seq v4 Ultra Low Input RNA kit. General study results and limits: There was a possibility that FACS-sorted repertoires contained abundant clonotypes contaminating from the bulk population. Most primary-vaccination clones reappeared after the booster (approximately 96% CD4, 75% to 90% CD8).

TCRdb analysed the 5' RACE reads with MiXCR anew, one entry per CDR3 protein. Here the sample spans about 150,000 distinct CDR3 sequences, under 8% being singletons. V is TRBV6-4 and J is TRBJ2-7; tentatively, D is TRBD2 (5 bases). This material consisted of CD4+ T cells sorted from PBMCs, taken 10 days after the yellow fever booster vaccination. This receptor was taken from a man aged 25 to 40 who received the YFV17D yellow fever vaccine. The CDR3 DNA reads TGTGCCAGCAGGGCGGAGGCGGAGCTGTACTTC. It is translated as CASRAEAELYF.